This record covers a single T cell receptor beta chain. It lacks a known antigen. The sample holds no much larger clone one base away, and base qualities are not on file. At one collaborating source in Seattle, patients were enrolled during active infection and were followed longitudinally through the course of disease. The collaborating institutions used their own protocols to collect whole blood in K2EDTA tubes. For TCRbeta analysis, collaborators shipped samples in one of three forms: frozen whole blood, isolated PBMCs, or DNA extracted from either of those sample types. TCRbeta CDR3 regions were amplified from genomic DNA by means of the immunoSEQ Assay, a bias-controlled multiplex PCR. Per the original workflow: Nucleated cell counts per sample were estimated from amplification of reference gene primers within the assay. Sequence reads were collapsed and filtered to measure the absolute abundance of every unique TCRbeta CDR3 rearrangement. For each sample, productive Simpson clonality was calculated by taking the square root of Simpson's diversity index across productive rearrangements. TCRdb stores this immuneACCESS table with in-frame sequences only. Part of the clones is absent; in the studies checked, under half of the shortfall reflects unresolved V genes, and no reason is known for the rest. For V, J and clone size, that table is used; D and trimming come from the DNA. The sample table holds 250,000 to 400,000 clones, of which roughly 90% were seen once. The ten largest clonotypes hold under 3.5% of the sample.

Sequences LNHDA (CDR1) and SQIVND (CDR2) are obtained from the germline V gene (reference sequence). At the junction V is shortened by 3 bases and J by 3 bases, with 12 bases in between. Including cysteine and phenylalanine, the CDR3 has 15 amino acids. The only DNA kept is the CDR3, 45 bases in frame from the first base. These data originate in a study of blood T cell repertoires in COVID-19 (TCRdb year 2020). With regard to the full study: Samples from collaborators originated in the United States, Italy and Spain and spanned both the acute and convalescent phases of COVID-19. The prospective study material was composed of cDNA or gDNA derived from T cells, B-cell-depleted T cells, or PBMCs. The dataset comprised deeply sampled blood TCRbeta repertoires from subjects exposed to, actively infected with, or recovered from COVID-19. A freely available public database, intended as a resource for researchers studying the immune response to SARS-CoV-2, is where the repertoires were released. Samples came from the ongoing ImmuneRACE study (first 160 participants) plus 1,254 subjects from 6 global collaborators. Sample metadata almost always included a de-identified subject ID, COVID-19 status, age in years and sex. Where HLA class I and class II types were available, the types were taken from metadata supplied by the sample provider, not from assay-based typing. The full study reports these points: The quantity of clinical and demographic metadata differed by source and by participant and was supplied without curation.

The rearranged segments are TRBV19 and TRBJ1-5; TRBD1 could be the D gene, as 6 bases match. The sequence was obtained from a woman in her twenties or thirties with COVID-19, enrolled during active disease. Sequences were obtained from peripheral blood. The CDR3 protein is CASSMGAGPNQPQHF. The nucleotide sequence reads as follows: TGTGCCAGTAGTATGGGGGCTGGGCCCAATCAGCCCCAGCATTTT. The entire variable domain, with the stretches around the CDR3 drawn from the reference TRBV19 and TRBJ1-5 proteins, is DGGITQSPKYLFRKEGQNVTLSCEQNLNHDAMYWYRQDPGQGLRLIYYSQIVNDFQKGDIAEGYSVSREKKESFPLTVTSAQKNPTAFYLCASSMGAGPNQPQHFGDGTRLSIL.